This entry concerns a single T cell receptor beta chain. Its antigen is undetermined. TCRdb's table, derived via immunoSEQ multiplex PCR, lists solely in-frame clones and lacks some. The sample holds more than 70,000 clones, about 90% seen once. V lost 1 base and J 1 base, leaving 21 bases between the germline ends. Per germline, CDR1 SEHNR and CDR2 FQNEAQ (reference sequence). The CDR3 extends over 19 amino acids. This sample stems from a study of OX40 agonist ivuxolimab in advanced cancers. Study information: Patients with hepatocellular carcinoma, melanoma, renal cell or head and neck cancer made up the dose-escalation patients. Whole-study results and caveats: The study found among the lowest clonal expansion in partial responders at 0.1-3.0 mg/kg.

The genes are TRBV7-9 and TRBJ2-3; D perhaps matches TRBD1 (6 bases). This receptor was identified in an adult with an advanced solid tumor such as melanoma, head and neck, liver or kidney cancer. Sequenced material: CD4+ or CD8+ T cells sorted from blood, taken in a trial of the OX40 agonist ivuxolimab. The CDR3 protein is CASSLEAARGLVGTDTQYF. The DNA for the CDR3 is TGTGCCAGCAGCTTAGAAGCCGCCAGGGGTTTGGTTGGCACAGATACGCAGTATTTT.